The TCR beta chain under discussion was sequenced for a study of cytomegalovirus exposure and HLA in healthy donors. The study's findings and limits: In an earlier analysis, in approximately 570 donors, most V segments appeared productive either ~87% or ~30% of the time. Reports showed the classifier diagnosing cytomegalovirus status with high specificity and sensitivity. A later analysis revealed that TCR association rates differed between HLA loci, peaking at DRB1 and bottoming out at HLA-C.

Germline lookup yields CDR1 LGHNT and CDR2 FRNRAP. V lost 1 base to trimming and J lost 0 bases, with 7 bases between them. This CDR3 is built from 15 residues. PCR primers comprised 60 Vbeta and 13 Jbeta primers. This table comes from immunoSEQ multiplex PCR, and its TCRdb copy is limited to in-frame clones, with some not included. This table holds approximately 200,000 clones, 70% to 80% found once. Of note for this clone: Its matching antigen is unknown.

This sequence joins TRBV12-5 and TRBJ1-3, with no clear D. The source of this sequence is a man aged 35-49 years in good health and CMV-seronegative. Sequencing used PBMCs. The CDR3 coding sequence is TGTGCTAGTGGTTTGGGGCAGAACTCTGGAAACACCATATATTTT. Translated: CASGLGQNSGNTIYF.